This T cell receptor (beta chain) was sequenced for a study of CD8+CD57+ T cells in acquired aplastic anemia. General study findings and limits: Patients and healthy controls showed no significant CD8+ Simpson's diversity difference.

On this clonotype: Its target is unknown.

Profiling of TCR beta VDJ combinations and CDR3 sequences used genomic DNA as template. A single record per CDR3 protein comes from TCRdb applying MiXCR to the reads. This repertoire shows about 190,000 distinct CDR3 sequences, approximately 52% found once; its top ten account for about 15%. V trimming: 6 bases; J trimming: 2 bases; junction bases outside the gene matches: 7. Germline V gives CDR1 SQVTM, CDR2 ANQGSEA. CDR3 length: 16 amino acids. This chain uses TRBV29-1 with TRBJ2-7; 16 bases agree with TRBD2. The specimen was sorted CD4+, CD8+, or CD8+CD57+ T cells (not recorded which) from PBMCs. This receptor was identified in a human donor in good health, serving as a control. The CDR3 loop reads CSVAGTSGRATYEQYF. The CDR3 DNA sequence: TGCAGCGTGGCCGGGACTAGCGGGAGGGCCACCTACGAGCAGTACTTC.